This entry describes one T cell receptor beta chain. Everyone who took part was about 18 to 90 years old, and they came from about 25 US areas. This specimen comes from a study of blood T cell repertoires in COVID-19. About the study: The United States, Italy and Spain provided the acute and convalescent COVID-19 samples. Sources were T cells, B-cell-depleted T cells, or PBMCs; the material itself was cDNA or gDNA.

Germline trimming cut 4 bases from V and 5 bases from J; bases unmatched to any gene: 2. The CDR3 consists of 13 residues. From germline, CDR1 is MNHEY and CDR2 SVGEGT. Profiled with immunoSEQ multiplex PCR; TCRdb holds only in-frame clones, not every one. Among a few hundred thousand clones listed, approximately 90% were seen once. This TCR came from a human donor in a cohort exposed to, infected with or recovered from COVID-19 (not recorded which). The donor label of this sample is uncertain. V and J are TRBV6-2 or TRBV6-3 and TRBJ1-5; TRBD1 matches at 7 bases. Material for sequencing was PBMCs or T cells enriched from blood (not recorded which). The DNA for the CDR3 is TGTGCCAGCAGTTTTACAGGGGATCAGCCCCAGCATTTT. Protein sequence: CASSFTGDQPQHF.